This TCR beta chain emerged from a study of blood T cell repertoires in COVID-19. V dropped 4 bases and J dropped 3 bases, with 9 bases sitting between them. This CDR3 has 13 amino acids. The germline CDR1 and CDR2 sequences are KGHSH and LQKENI. Sequencing was performed with immunoSEQ multiplex PCR; in TCRdb, only in-frame clones are kept and a portion is missing. This sample has hundreds of thousands of clones, with about 85% found just once. This chain joins TRBV18 and TRBJ1-1, with no clear D. Sequencing was done on a sample of peripheral blood. This TCR derives from a human donor in a cohort sampled during active COVID-19. The CDR3 bases are TGTGCCAGCTCACAAAACCGGGACACTGAAGCTTTCTTT. This codes for CASSQNRDTEAFF.